The sample holds many counts of the clone carrying this T cell receptor beta chain. These data come from a study of blood T cells in healthy people across ages. The V gene's germline CDR1 is SGHAT and CDR2 FQNNGV. The V end was cut by 0 bases, the J end by 2 bases, with 9 bases between. The CDR3 is made up of 15 amino acids. PCR was performed a second time for about 7 to 12 cycles using a sample-barcoded 5' primer and a J-beta primer mix. TCRdb passed the 5' RACE reads through MiXCR, listing each CDR3 protein once. The sample has about 590,000 distinct CDR3 sequences; about 30% are singletons. The source is a woman older than 75 in good health. The sample taken for sequencing was blood. The chain has TRBV11-2 and TRBJ2-3; weak D call: TRBD1 (5 bases). The CDR3 here is CASSLEVGLTDTQYF. CDR3 DNA: TGTGCCAGCAGCTTAGAAGTGGGGCTCACAGATACGCAGTATTTT.